These T cell receptor beta chains were read from a single sample in a study of cytomegalovirus exposure and HLA in healthy donors. This table comes from immunoSEQ multiplex PCR, and its TCRdb copy is limited to in-frame clones, with some not included. The sample has a few hundred thousand clones, more than 80% seen once. The sequencing input was PBMCs. The source is a man between 25 and 39 years old in good health and CMV-seronegative. Each CDR3 is given without its conserved first and last residue. Each record gives: V gene, J gene, CDR3 protein.

v_gene: TRBV19; j_gene: TRBJ2-6; CDR3aa: ASSPLSGASVLT
v_gene: TRBV7-3; j_gene: TRBJ1-6; CDR3aa: ASSRRQDSPLH
v_gene: TRBV6-1; j_gene: TRBJ2-7; CDR3aa: ASSENLQGAFYEQY
v_gene: TRBV2; j_gene: TRBJ2-7; CDR3aa: ASMTGAYEQY
v_gene: TRBV2; j_gene: TRBJ2-5; CDR3aa: ASSSSGRWGVKETQY
v_gene: TRBV28; j_gene: TRBJ2-5; CDR3aa: ASTPMSPEETQY
v_gene: TRBV6-6; j_gene: TRBJ1-4; CDR3aa: ASSYPGQINEKLF
v_gene: TRBV5-4; j_gene: TRBJ2-7; CDR3aa: ASSAPGDAYEQY
v_gene: TRBV5-1; j_gene: TRBJ2-5; CDR3aa: ASSHPQGTETQY
v_gene: TRBV15; j_gene: TRBJ1-6; CDR3aa: ATSRGRGQINSPLH
v_gene: TRBV28; j_gene: TRBJ1-1; CDR3aa: ASSLYDSMNTEAF
v_gene: TRBV7-9; j_gene: TRBJ1-2; CDR3aa: ASSFLGGGGYT
v_gene: TRBV6-1; j_gene: TRBJ1-2; CDR3aa: ASQGAQANYGYT
v_gene: TRBV9; j_gene: TRBJ2-7; CDR3aa: ASSVGGQDEQY
v_gene: TRBV5-6; j_gene: TRBJ1-6; CDR3aa: ASSLGFLGGSYNSPLH
v_gene: TRBV5-1; j_gene: TRBJ2-5; CDR3aa: ASSFRDRKETQY
v_gene: TRBV5-1; j_gene: TRBJ1-5; CDR3aa: ASSSGQGNQPQH
v_gene: TRBV9; j_gene: TRBJ2-3; CDR3aa: ASSERLADTQY
v_gene: TRBV28; j_gene: TRBJ1-2; CDR3aa: ATRGADGYT
v_gene: TRBV29-1; j_gene: TRBJ2-7; CDR3aa: SVARDSYEQY
v_gene: TRBV2; j_gene: TRBJ2-2; CDR3aa: ASRPGTVTGELF
v_gene: TRBV6-6; j_gene: TRBJ1-1; CDR3aa: ASASDTEAF
v_gene: TRBV9; j_gene: TRBJ2-5; CDR3aa: ASSVGRATKETQY
v_gene: TRBV7-2; j_gene: TRBJ2-7; CDR3aa: ASSLQGGLYEQY
v_gene: TRBV28; j_gene: TRBJ1-6; CDR3aa: ASRPDSTYNSPLH
v_gene: TRBV7-6; j_gene: TRBJ1-2; CDR3aa: ASSEDRGSGYT
v_gene: TRBV6-5; j_gene: TRBJ2-7; CDR3aa: ASSYGGAGSDEQY